This T cell receptor beta chain was identified in a study of vaccination effects on CD4 cells after COVID-19. Study overall: Post-vaccine specimens arrived a median 72 days past the second dose.

The method was immunoSEQ multiplex PCR; TCRdb's version includes in-frame clones alone and lacks a portion of them. This sample carries tens of thousands of clones, roughly 74% of them seen once, and the ten largest clones take 2% to 2.5%. In the case of this clone: Its target is not known.

Study findings and constraints: Clones induced by infection and by vaccine showed marked clonal contraction late after vaccination.

At the end of over 8 days of culture, CD4+ T cells were isolated. BNT162b2 vaccine or mRNA-1273 vaccine was given to participants in two doses. Negative nucleocapsid antibody tests before and after vaccination confirmed no previous SARS-CoV-2 infection. Fresh IL-2-containing medium replaced half the medium on days 3 and 7. V was pared by 4 bases and J by 8 bases, with 6 bases of the junction left unmatched. Germline values: CDR1 SGHRS, CDR2 YFSETQ. The CDR3 contains 14 residues. This chain links TRBV5-1 with TRBJ1-6, with 7 bases fitting TRBD1. The sample was CD4+ T cells from PBMCs cultured without peptide, taken after COVID-19 vaccination. The receptor comes from a human donor who received a COVID-19 vaccine. CDR3 nucleotide sequence: TGCGCCAGCAGCCCAGGGACAGAGTATTCACCCCTCCACTTT. It yields the protein CASSPGTEYSPLHF. Variable domain in full (rest from reference TRBV5-1 and TRBJ1-6): KAGVTQTPRYLIKTRGQQVTLSCSPISGHRSVSWYQQTPGQGLQFLFEYFSETQRNKGNFPGRFSGRQFSNSRSEMNVSTLELGDSALYLCASSPGTEYSPLHFGNGTRLTVT.